This TCR beta chain comes out of a study of T cells in localized non-small cell lung cancer. Study-wide results and caveats: Out of the top 100 tumor clones, a median around 60 were seen in adjacent lung. Elevated blood T cell density was associated with longer overall survival.

Germline trimming cut 10 bases from V and 4 bases from J; bases unmatched to any gene: 5. The CDR3 is made up of 13 amino acids. In germline, CDR1 is LNHDA, CDR2 SQIVND (reference sequence). In the case of this clone: Its antigen is as yet unknown.

The repertoire was sequenced with immunoSEQ multiplex PCR; TCRdb's copy has only in-frame clones and lacks some. The data contain tens of thousands of clones, 86% of them seen just once; the ten biggest clones take up 15% to 20%. The rearrangement joins TRBV19 to TRBJ2-4; 9 bases align to TRBD1. The sequence came from a male donor at least 60 years old with stage III squamous cell lung carcinoma. The sequences come from peripheral blood, collected before any cancer treatment. CDR3 DNA sequence: TGTGCCACCAAGGGGACAGGGAAAAACATTCAGTACTTC. It is translated as CATKGTGKNIQYF. The full variable domain, with the rest looked up from reference TRBV19 and TRBJ2-4, is DGGITQSPKYLFRKEGQNVTLSCEQNLNHDAMYWYRQDPGQGLRLIYYSQIVNDFQKGDIAEGYSVSREKKESFPLTVTSAQKNPTAFYLCATKGTGKNIQYFGAGTRLSVL.